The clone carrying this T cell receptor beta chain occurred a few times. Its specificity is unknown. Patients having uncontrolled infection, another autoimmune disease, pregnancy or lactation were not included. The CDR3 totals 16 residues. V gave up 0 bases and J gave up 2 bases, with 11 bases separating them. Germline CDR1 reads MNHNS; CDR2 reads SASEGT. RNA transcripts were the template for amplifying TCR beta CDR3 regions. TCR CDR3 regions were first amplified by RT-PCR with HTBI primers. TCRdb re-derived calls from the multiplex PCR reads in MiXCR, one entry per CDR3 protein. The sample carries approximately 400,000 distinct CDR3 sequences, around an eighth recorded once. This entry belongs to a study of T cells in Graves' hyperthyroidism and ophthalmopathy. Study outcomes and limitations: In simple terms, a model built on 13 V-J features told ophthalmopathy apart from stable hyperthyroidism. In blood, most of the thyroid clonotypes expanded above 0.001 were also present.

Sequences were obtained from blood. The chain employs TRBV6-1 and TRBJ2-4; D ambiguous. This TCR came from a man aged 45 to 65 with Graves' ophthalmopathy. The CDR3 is CASSEASPPTKNIQYF. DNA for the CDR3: TGTGCCAGCAGTGAAGCTTCCCCACCAACCAAAAACATTCAGTACTTC.